Below are 8 T cell receptor beta chains sequenced from a single sample in a study of shared clonotypes between healthy human individuals. CD45RO-negative cells were positively selected for CCR7, leaving out terminally differentiated effector memory CD45RA+ cells. This table comes from immunoSEQ multiplex PCR, and its TCRdb copy is limited to in-frame clones, with some not included. The table lists nearly 2 million clones, about 95% of them singletons. Specimen: naive CD8+ T cells sorted from blood. Source of these receptors: a man aged 18 to 29 in good health.

This rearrangement joins TRBV12-5 to TRBJ2-3; perhaps TRBD2 as D (6 bases). V dropped 9 bases and J dropped 1 base, with 8 bases sitting between them. The CDR3 contains 12 residues. Germline values: CDR1 LGHNT, CDR2 FRNRAP. The CDR3 coding sequence is TGTGCTAGCCAGCGGGGCACAGATACGCAGTATTTT. Protein sequence: CASQRGTDTQYF. The variable domain in full, completed from reference TRBV12-5 and TRBJ2-3, reads DARVTQTPRHKVTEMGQEVTMRCQPILGHNTVFWYRQTMMQGLELLAYFRNRAPLDDSGMPKDRFSAEMPDATLATLKIQPSEPRDSAVYFCASQRGTDTQYFGPGTRLTVL.

This chain joins TRBV9 and TRBJ2-3; no firm D call. The V gene's germline CDR1 is SGDLS and CDR2 YYNGEE. V lost 0 bases, J lost 0 bases, and 8 bases lay in between. The CDR3 is made up of 15 amino acids. The CDR3 coding sequence is TGTGCCAGCAGCGTAGACAGCGCTAGCACAGATACGCAGTATTTT. It encodes CASSVDSASTDTQYF.

This chain links TRBV7-9 with TRBJ1-2; the D gene is possibly TRBD1 (6 bases). This CDR3 is built from 12 residues. CDR1 and CDR2 from the germline V gene are SEHNR and FQNEAQ (reference sequence). V lost 1 base to trimming and J lost 7 bases, with 7 bases between them. The CDR3 sequence: CASSLEGGGYTF. CDR3 bases: TGTGCCAGCAGCTTAGAAGGGGGTGGCTACACCTTC.

The chain employs TRBV4-3 and TRBJ2-3; 8 bases are shared with TRBD2. There are 17 residues in the CDR3. Germline assignment: CDR1 LGHNA and CDR2 YSLEER. With 0 bases clipped from V and 4 bases from J, the junction kept 9 bases outside the gene matches. This CDR3 reads CASSQDMTSEGADTQYF. As DNA, the CDR3 is TGCGCCAGCAGCCAAGATATGACTAGCGAAGGGGCAGATACGCAGTATTTT.

The chain joins TRBV7-9 to TRBJ2-7; the D gene could be TRBD1 or TRBD2 (6 bases each). V dropped 1 base and J dropped 2 bases, with 18 bases sitting between them. The CDR3 loop spans 17 amino acids. CDR1 and CDR2 (germline): SEHNR, FQNEAQ (reference sequence). DNA for the CDR3: TGTGCCAGCAGCTTAGTAGGGGGGTCAGAGGAGACCTACGAGCAGTACTTC. Its translation: CASSLVGGSEETYEQYF.

This sequence joins TRBV9 and TRBJ2-7, with 10 bases aligning to TRBD1. The length of the CDR3 is 16 residues. Germline V gene sequence: CDR1 SGDLS, CDR2 YYNGEE. V was clipped by 4 bases and J by 7 bases; unmatched bases: 14. In DNA form, the CDR3 reads TGTGCCAGCAGCCCGGGAGGGGGGACAGGGGCTGGAGAGCAGTACTTC. It yields the protein CASSPGGGTGAGEQYF.

This sequence joins TRBV9 and TRBJ2-7; D is unresolved. Germline V gene lookup returns CDR1 SGDLS and CDR2 YYNGEE. The V and J ends lost 0 bases and 1 base respectively, with 8 bases between them. This CDR3 contains 14 residues. The CDR3 coding sequence is TGTGCCAGCAGCGTAGCTTTACAGTCCTACGAGCAGTACTTC. Amino acid sequence: CASSVALQSYEQYF.

This chain links TRBV4-1 with TRBJ2-3, with D perhaps matching TRBD1 (5 bases). This CDR3 has 17 amino acids. The V end lost 4 bases, the J end lost 2 bases, and 19 bases lay between the germline ends. Looked up from germline, CDR1 is MGHRA and CDR2 is YSYEKL. The CDR3 loop reads CASSPREAISFTDTQYF. As DNA, the CDR3 is TGCGCCAGCAGCCCCAGGGAAGCAATTTCTTTCACAGATACGCAGTATTTT.